This T cell receptor beta chain appears in the sequencing data of a study of CD8 T cells in Susac syndrome. After extraction with the RNeasy kit, about 0.5 to 1 ug of the RNA was reverse transcribed using random hexamers. The CDR3 of TCR beta was amplified by immunoSEQ multiplex PCR across 54 Vbeta and 13 Jbeta. TCRdb ran MiXCR on the immunoSEQ multiplex PCR reads and lists one entry per CDR3 protein. Among a few hundred thousand distinct CDR3 sequences listed, around 83% were seen once. The V gene's germline CDR1 is SGHAT and CDR2 FQDESV (reference sequence). CDR3 length: 20 amino acids. V trimming: 4 bases; J trimming: 0 bases; junction bases outside the gene matches: 15. The CD8+ and CD4+ T cells were isolated magnetically using a negative isolation approach, whereas the TEMRA cells were enriched by FACS.

The chain uses TRBV11-1 and TRBJ2-4; 10 bases agree with TRBD1. Sample: CD8+ T cells from PBMCs. This clonotype originated in a human donor with multiple sclerosis. CDR3 sequence (DNA): TGTGCCAGCAGCTCTAATTTGGGACAGGGGCCTAGAGGAGCCAAAAACATTCAGTACTTC. Translating it yields CASSSNLGQGPRGAKNIQYF.